The clone carrying this T cell receptor beta chain was detected ten times or more. The antigen is not known. The record originates from a study of T cells in Graves' hyperthyroidism and ophthalmopathy. Study-level findings and limits: Blood also showed most of the thyroid clonotypes that were expanded above 0.001.

Researchers amplified the TCR beta CDR3 regions from RNA transcripts. The study used the HTBI primer set for a first-round RT-PCR of the TCR CDR3. TCRdb called the multiplex PCR reads again in MiXCR, with one record for every CDR3 protein. The sample contains about 640,000 distinct CDR3 sequences, roughly 45% of which appear only once. Trimming took 2 bases from V and 7 from J, leaving 9 bases between them. This CDR3 has 13 residues. Germline V CDR1 and CDR2: SNHLY, FYNNEI. This TCR was sampled from an adult man with Graves' disease, either hyperthyroidism or ophthalmopathy (not recorded which). Material for sequencing was peripheral blood or thyroid tissue (not recorded which). The chain couples TRBV2 to TRBJ1-3, with TRBD1 as a possible D gene (6 bases). For the CDR3, the DNA is TGTGCCAGCAGTGAATCCAGGGGTAACACCATATATTTT. It specifies CASSESRGNTIYF.